The 18 T cell receptor beta chains below all came from one sample that was sequenced in a study of T-cell reconstitution after alpha-beta-depleted transplantation in children. TCRbeta library preparation incorporated unique molecular identifiers. TCRdb re-analysed the PCR reads in MiXCR, keeping a single row per CDR3 protein. The profile shows tens of thousands of distinct CDR3 sequences, roughly 4.5% of them singletons. The sample in question was PBMCs, mostly from graft donor cells, obtained 180 days after TCRalphabeta/CD19-depleted stem cell transplant. The receptors shown here come from a boy under two years old who had a stem cell transplant for acute myeloid leukemia, so the T cells may come from the graft donor.

This clonotype was observed many times. The rearrangement uses TRBV19 and TRBJ2-2; 8 nucleotides line up with TRBD1. From germline, CDR1 is LNHDA and CDR2 SQIVND (reference sequence). The CDR3 extends over 14 amino acids. V lost 5 bases to trimming and J lost 4 bases; unmatched junction nucleotides: 3. DNA of the CDR3: TGTGCCAGTAGTCCCAGGGGGCGCACCGGGGAGCTGTTTTTT. This encodes CASSPRGRTGELFF.

This clonotype was seen ten or more times. The chain carries TRBV15 and TRBJ2-5; the match to TRBD2 covers 8 bases. The V gene end was trimmed by 0 bases and the J gene end by 2 bases; junction bases not matched to a gene: 2. The germline gives CDR1 LNHNV, CDR2 YYDKDF (reference sequence). This CDR3 is built from 15 residues. Here the CDR3 DNA reads TGTGCCACCAGCAGAGATCGGGGGGGGCAAGAGACCCAGTACTTC. This translates into CATSRDRGGQETQYF.

This clonotype was recorded at least ten times. V usage is TRBV5-1 and J usage is TRBJ2-5; D remains unclear. Trimming left V 0 bases short and J 1 base short, with 7 bases between. The length of the CDR3 is 14 residues. CDR1 and CDR2 (germline): SGHRS, YFSETQ. This chain's CDR3 is CASSLGPSQETQYF. The CDR3 coding sequence is TGCGCCAGCAGCTTGGGGCCTAGCCAAGAGACCCAGTACTTC.

Many counts were recorded for this clonotype. This chain connects TRBV29-1 to TRBJ2-5; 9 bases agree with TRBD1. Germline V gene sequence: CDR1 SQVTM, CDR2 ANQGSEA. V shed 3 bases and J 4 bases; nucleotides not matched to a gene: 6. The CDR3 contains 14 residues. Written as DNA, the CDR3 is TGCAGCGTTGAGGCCGGGACAGGGAGAGAGACCCAGTACTTC. Amino acid sequence: CSVEAGTGRETQYF.

This clonotype was counted at least ten times. The V and J genes are TRBV11-1 and TRBJ2-1, with D perhaps given as TRBD1 or TRBD2 (6 bases each). Germline V lookup: CDR1 SGHAT, CDR2 FQDESV (reference sequence). Deletions cut 8 bases from V and 7 bases from J, with 12 bases between. CDR3 length: 12 residues. The CDR3, as DNA: TGTGCCAGCCGCCGAGGGGGGAATGAGCAGTTCTTC. It codes for CASRRGGNEQFF.

This clonotype came up many times. This sequence joins TRBV6-2 or TRBV6-3 and TRBJ2-2; 8 bases agree with TRBD1. The CDR3 is made up of 13 amino acids. CDR1 is MNHEY and CDR2 is SVGEGT in the germline V gene. V shed 5 bases, J shed 6 bases, and the junction held 2 bases outside the gene matches. The DNA of the CDR3 is TGTGCCAGCAGTAGACAGGGGTCCGGGGAGCTGTTTTTT. Translated: CASSRQGSGELFF.

V usage is TRBV5-5 and J usage is TRBJ2-1, with TRBD1 identical over 12 bases. The V segment lost 6 bases and the J segment 0 bases; nucleotides outside the gene matches: 7. This CDR3 region has 17 residues. CDR1 is SGHKS, CDR2 YYEKEE, per germline (reference sequence). The CDR3 sequence: CASTTGQGALSYNEQFF. In DNA, the CDR3 is TGTGCCAGCACTACGGGACAGGGGGCACTCTCCTACAATGAGCAGTTCTTC. The entire variable domain, with the rest obtained from reference TRBV5-5 and TRBJ2-1, is as follows: DAGVTQSPTHLIKTRGQQVTLRCSPISGHKSVSWYQQVLGQGPQFIFQYYEKEERGRGNFPDRFSARQFPNYSSELNVNALLLGDSALYLCASTTGQGALSYNEQFFGPGTRLTVL.

This clonotype was recorded many times. The J gene is TRBJ1-2, the V gene TRBV5-1; no clear D gene. The germline V gene has CDR1 SGHRS and CDR2 YFSETQ. This CDR3 region has 14 residues. With 2 bases removed from V and 4 bases from J, the gap between germline ends came to 12 bases. The CDR3 nucleotides are TGCGCCAGCAGCTTTTCCCAGGCAACCTATGGCTACACCTTC. The encoded protein is CASSFSQATYGYTF.

This clonotype was observed many times. The genes are TRBV29-1 and TRBJ2-1; 13 bases line up with TRBD2. V lost 7 bases and J lost 5; bases outside the gene matches: 5. Germline values: CDR1 SQVTM, CDR2 ANQGSEA. This CDR3 comprises 14 residues. CDR3: CSAKGTSGDNEQFF. The CDR3 bases are TGCAGCGCCAAAGGGACTAGCGGGGACAATGAGCAGTTCTTC.

This clonotype turned up a few times. The V and J genes are TRBV19 and TRBJ1-1, with unresolved D. Germline CDR1 reads LNHDA; CDR2 reads SQIVND (reference sequence). The CDR3 runs to 12 residues. V was clipped by 0 bases and J by 8 bases, with 7 bases between them. CDR3 sequence (DNA): TGTGCCAGTAGTATAGAGGGTGGCGAAGCTTTCTTT. As protein: CASSIEGGEAFF.

This clonotype was counted between two and nine times. This chain connects TRBV5-4 to TRBJ2-3, with 10 bases matching TRBD2. V dropped 4 bases and J dropped 4; count of bases not matched to a gene: 12. CDR1 SGHNT and CDR2 YYREEE come from the germline V gene (reference sequence). CDR3 length equals 17 residues. The CDR3 loop is CASSRNSAGGPADTQYF. In DNA form, the CDR3 reads TGTGCCAGCAGCCGAAACTCAGCGGGGGGGCCCGCAGATACGCAGTATTTT.

The table lists this clonotype with many counts. The chain uses TRBV18 and TRBJ2-4; 7 bases align to TRBD1. CDR1 and CDR2 from the germline V gene are KGHSH and LQKENI. The length of the CDR3 is 15 residues. V dropped 3 bases and J dropped 4; count of bases not matched to a gene: 6. CDR3 sequence (DNA): TGTGCCAGCTCACCGAGTGGACAGGTTAAAAACATTCAGTACTTC. Protein sequence: CASSPSGQVKNIQYF. The full variable domain, completed using reference TRBV18 and TRBJ2-4, is NAGVMQNPRHLVRRRGQEARLRCSPMKGHSHVYWYRQLPEEGLKFMVYLQKENIIDESGMPKERFSAEFPKEGPSILRIQQVVRGDSAAYFCASSPSGQVKNIQYFGAGTRLSVL.

This clonotype was found many times. V usage is TRBV4-3 and J usage is TRBJ1-1, with 9 nucleotides matching TRBD1. Trimming cost V 4 bases and J 5 bases; bases outside gene matches: 5. From germline, CDR1 is LGHNA and CDR2 YSLEER. The CDR3 consists of 14 residues. CDR3 sequence: CASSPNRGRTEAFF. The DNA for the CDR3 is TGCGCCAGCAGCCCCAACAGGGGGCGAACTGAAGCTTTCTTT.

The gene calls are TRBV3-1 and TRBJ2-1; D is perhaps TRBD1 or TRBD2 (6 bases each). The CDR3 has 19 amino acids. The ends were cut back, 11 bases at V and 4 bases at J, with 33 bases in the middle. Germline V lookup: CDR1 LGHDT, CDR2 YNNKEL (reference sequence). Here the CDR3 DNA reads TGTGCCTCCTCCAAGCAGGCCCCGGGGGCCTGGGTCCAATACAATGAGCAGTTCTTC. This gives the protein CASSKQAPGAWVQYNEQFF.

This clonotype was seen ten or more times. The chain uses TRBV12-3 or TRBV12-4 and TRBJ2-1, with D unclear. The CDR3 totals 13 residues. V lost 2 bases, J lost 7 bases, and 9 bases lay in between. CDR3 DNA sequence: TGTGCCAGCAGTTTATTGTCATTGAATGAGCAGTTCTTC. As protein: CASSLLSLNEQFF.

This clonotype was seen repeatedly, ten times or more. The chain combines TRBV23-1 with TRBJ2-1, with D perhaps TRBD1 (5 bases). TRBV23-1 is filed as an ORF, its function uncertain. The V end lost 11 bases, the J end lost 0 bases, and 20 bases lay between the germline ends. The CDR3 is 16 residues long. CDR3 in amino acids: CALKGIFQPSYNEQFF. Here the CDR3 DNA reads TGCGCCCTCAAGGGGATCTTTCAGCCCTCCTACAATGAGCAGTTCTTC.

This clonotype was detected many times. The chain employs TRBV5-1 and TRBJ2-3; D is possibly TRBD1 (6 bases). CDR1 is SGHRS, CDR2 YFSETQ, per germline. There are 15 residues in the CDR3. The V end was cut by 0 bases, the J end by 5 bases, with 13 bases between. CDR3: CASSLEGVAGDTQYF. CDR3 nucleotides: TGCGCCAGCAGCTTGGAGGGGGTAGCAGGAGATACGCAGTATTTT.

This clonotype has ten or more counts. This chain links TRBV20-1 with TRBJ2-1; 9 bases match TRBD1. Germline-derived CDR1 and CDR2 are DFQATT and SNEGSKA (reference sequence). The CDR3 consists of 12 residues. Here the CDR3 reads CRTGTGTNEQFF. The CDR3 region has the DNA TGCAGGACCGGGACAGGGACCAATGAGCAGTTCTTC.